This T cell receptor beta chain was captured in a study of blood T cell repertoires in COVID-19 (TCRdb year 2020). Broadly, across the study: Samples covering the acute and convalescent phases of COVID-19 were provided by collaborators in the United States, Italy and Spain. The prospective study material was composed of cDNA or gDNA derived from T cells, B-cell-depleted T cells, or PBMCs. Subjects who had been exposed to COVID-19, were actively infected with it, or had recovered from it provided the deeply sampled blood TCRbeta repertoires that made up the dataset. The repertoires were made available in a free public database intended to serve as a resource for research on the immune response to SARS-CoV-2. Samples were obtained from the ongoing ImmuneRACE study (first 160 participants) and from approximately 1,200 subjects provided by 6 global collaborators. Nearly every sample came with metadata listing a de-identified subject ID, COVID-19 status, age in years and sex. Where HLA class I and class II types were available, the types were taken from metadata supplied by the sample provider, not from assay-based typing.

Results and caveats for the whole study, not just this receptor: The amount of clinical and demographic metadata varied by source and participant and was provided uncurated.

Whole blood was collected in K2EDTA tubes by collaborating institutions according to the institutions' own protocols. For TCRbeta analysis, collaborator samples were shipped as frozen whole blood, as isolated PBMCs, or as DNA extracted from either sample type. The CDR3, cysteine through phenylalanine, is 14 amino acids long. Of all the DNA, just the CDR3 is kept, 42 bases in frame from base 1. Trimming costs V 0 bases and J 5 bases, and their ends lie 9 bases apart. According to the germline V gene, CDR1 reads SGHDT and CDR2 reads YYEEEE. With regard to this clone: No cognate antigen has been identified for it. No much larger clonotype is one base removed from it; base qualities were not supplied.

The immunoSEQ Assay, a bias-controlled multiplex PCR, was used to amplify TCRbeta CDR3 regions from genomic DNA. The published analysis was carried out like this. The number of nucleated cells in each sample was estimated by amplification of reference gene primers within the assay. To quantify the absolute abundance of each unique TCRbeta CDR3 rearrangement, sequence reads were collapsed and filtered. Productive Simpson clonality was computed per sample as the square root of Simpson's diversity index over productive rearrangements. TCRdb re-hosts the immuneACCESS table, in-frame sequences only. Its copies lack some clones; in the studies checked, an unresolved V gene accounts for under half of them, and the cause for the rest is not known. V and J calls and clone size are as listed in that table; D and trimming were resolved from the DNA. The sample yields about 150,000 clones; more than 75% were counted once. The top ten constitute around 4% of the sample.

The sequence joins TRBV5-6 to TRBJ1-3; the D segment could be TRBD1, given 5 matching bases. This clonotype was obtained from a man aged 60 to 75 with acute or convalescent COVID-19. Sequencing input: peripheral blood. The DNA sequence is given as TGTGCCAGCAGCTTGGGGAGGGGTAGAAACACCATATATTTT. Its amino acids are CASSLGRGRNTIYF.